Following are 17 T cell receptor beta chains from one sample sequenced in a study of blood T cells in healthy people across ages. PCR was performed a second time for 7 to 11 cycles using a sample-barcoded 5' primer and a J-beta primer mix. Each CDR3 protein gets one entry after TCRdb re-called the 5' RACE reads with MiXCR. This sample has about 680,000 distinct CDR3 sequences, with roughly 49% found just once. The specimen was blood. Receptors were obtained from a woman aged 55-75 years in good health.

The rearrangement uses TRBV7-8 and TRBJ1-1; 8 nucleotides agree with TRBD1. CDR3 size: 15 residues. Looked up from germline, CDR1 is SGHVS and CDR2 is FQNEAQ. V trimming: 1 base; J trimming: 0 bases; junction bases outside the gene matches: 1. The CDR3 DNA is TGTGCCAGCAGCTTAGACAGGGGGGTGAACACTGAAGCTTTCTTT. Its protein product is CASSLDRGVNTEAFF. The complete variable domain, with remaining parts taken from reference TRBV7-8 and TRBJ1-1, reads GAGVSQSPRYKVAKRGQDVALRCDPISGHVSLFWYQQALGQGPEFLTYFQNEAQLDKSGLPSDRFFAERPEGSVSTLKIQRTQQEDSAVYLCASSLDRGVNTEAFFGQGTRLTVV.

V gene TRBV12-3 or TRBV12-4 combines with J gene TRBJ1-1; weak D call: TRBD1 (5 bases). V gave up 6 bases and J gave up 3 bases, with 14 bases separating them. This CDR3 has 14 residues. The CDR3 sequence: CASRFGARDTEAFF. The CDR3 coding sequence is TGTGCCAGCAGGTTCGGGGCTCGGGACACTGAAGCTTTCTTT.

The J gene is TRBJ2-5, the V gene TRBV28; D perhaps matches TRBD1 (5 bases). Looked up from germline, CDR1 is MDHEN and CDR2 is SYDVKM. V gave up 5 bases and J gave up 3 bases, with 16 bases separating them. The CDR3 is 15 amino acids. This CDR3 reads CASSPLTEPEETQYF. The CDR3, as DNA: TGTGCCAGCAGTCCACTGACAGAACCGGAAGAGACCCAGTACTTC.

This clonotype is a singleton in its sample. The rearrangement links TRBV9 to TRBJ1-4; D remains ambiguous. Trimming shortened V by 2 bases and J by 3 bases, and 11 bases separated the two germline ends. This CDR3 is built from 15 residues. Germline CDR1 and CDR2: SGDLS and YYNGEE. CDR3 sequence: CASSVGRTPNEKLFF. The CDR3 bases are TGTGCCAGCAGCGTCGGGAGGACCCCTAATGAAAAACTGTTTTTT. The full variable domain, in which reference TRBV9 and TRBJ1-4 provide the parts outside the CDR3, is DSGVTQTPKHLITATGQRVTLRCSPRSGDLSVYWYQQSLDQGLQFLIQYYNGEERAKGNILERFSAQQFPDLHSELNLSSLELGDSALYFCASSVGRTPNEKLFFGSGTQLSVL.

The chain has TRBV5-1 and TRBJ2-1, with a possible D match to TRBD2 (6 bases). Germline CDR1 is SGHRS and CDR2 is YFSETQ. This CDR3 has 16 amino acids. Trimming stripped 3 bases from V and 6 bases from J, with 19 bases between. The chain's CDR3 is CASSSIGRRSLNEQFF. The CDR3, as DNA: TGCGCCAGCAGCTCAATCGGGAGAAGGAGCCTCAATGAGCAGTTCTTC. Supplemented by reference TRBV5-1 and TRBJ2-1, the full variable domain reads KAGVTQTPRYLIKTRGQQVTLSCSPISGHRSVSWYQQTPGQGLQFLFEYFSETQRNKGNFPGRFSGRQFSNSRSEMNVSTLELGDSALYLCASSSIGRRSLNEQFFGPGTRLTVL.

CDR3 sequence (DNA): TGCAGTGCTAGGACAGGGGTTGACTATGGCTACACCTTC. Protein product: CSARTGVDYGYTF. This chain uses TRBV20-1 with TRBJ1-2, with 8 bases aligning to TRBD1. The length of the CDR3 is 13 residues. Germline V CDR1 and CDR2: DFQATT, SNEGSKA (reference sequence). Trimming cost V 3 bases and J 3 bases; bases outside gene matches: 3.

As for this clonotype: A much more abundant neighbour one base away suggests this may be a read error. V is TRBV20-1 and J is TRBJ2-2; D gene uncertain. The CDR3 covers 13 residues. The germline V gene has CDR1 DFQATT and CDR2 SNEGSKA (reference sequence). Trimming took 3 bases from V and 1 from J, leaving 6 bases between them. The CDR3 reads CSASLGNTGELFF. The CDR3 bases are TGCAGTGCTAGTCTCGGGAACACCGGGGAGCTGTTTTTT.

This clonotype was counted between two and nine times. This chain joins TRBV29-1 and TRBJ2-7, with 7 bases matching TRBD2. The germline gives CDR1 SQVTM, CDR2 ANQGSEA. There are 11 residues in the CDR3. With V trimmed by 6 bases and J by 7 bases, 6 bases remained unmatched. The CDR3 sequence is CSVHRGEEQYF. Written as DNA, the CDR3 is TGCAGCGTGCACCGGGGGGAGGAGCAGTACTTC.

DNA of the CDR3: TGTGCCAGCTCACCACCTCAGACAGCCTCCTACAATGAGCAGTTCTTC. It is translated as CASSPPQTASYNEQFF. This chain connects TRBV18 to TRBJ2-1, with D possibly being TRBD1 (5 bases). The length of the CDR3 is 16 residues. From germline, CDR1 is KGHSH and CDR2 LQKENI. Trimming took off 0 bases at V and 0 bases at J, with 9 bases between the two ends.

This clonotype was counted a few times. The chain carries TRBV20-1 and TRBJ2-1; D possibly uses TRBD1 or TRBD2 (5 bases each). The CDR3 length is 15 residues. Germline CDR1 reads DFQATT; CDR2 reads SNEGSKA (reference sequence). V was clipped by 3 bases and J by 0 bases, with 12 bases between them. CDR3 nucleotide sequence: TGCAGTGCTAGCGGGGCGGGCCGCTCCTACAATGAGCAGTTCTTC. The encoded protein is CSASGAGRSYNEQFF.

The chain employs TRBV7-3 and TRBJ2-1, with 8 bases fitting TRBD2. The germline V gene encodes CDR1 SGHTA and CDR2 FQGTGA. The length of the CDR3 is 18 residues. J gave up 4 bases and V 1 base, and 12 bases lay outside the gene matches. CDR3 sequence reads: CASSLRAGAFNIYNEQFF. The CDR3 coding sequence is TGTGCCAGCAGCTTAAGAGCGGGAGCCTTTAATATTTACAATGAGCAGTTCTTC.

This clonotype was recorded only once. CDR3 sequence reads: CASSLESATYNYGYTF. The DNA for the CDR3 is TGCGCCAGCAGCTTGGAATCAGCGACCTATAACTATGGCTACACCTTC. This chain connects TRBV5-1 to TRBJ1-2, with D unresolved. V was shortened by 0 bases and J by 1 base, with 13 bases between the two germline ends. The germline V gene has CDR1 SGHRS and CDR2 YFSETQ. This CDR3 spans 16 amino acids.

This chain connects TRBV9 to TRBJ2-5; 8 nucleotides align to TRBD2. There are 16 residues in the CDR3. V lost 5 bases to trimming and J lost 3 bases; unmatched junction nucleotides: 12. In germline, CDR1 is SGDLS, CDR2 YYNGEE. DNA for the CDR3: TGTGCCAGCAGTACCGGGACTAGGAGAGGTGAAGAGACCCAGTACTTC. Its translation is CASSTGTRRGEETQYF.

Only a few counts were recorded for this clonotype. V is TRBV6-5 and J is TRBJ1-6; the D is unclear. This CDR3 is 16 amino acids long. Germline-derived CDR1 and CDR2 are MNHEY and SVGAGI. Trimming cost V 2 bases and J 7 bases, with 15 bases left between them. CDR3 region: CASSYGMEFGNSPLHF. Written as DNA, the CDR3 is TGTGCCAGCAGTTACGGTATGGAGTTCGGGAATTCACCCCTCCACTTT.

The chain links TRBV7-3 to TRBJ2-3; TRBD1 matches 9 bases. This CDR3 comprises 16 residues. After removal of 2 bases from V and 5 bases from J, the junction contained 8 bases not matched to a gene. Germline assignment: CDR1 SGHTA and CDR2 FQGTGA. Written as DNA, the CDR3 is TGTGCCAGCAGCTTAGGGACAGGGCGACGTATAGATACGCAGTATTTT. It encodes CASSLGTGRRIDTQYF.

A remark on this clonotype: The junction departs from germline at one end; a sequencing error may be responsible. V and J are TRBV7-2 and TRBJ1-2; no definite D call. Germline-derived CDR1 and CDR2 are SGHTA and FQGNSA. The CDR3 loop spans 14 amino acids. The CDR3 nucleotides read TGTGCCAGCAGCTTAGGGCTCAGATACTATGGTTACACCTTC. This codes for CASSLGLRYYGYTF.

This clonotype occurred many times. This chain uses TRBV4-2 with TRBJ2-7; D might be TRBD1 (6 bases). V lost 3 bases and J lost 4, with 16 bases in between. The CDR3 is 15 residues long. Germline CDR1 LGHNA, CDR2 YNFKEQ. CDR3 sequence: CASSQRQGLTYEQYF. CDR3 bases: TGTGCCAGCAGCCAGCGCCAGGGGTTGACGTACGAGCAGTACTTC.